These 32 T cell receptor beta chains came from one sample sequenced in a study of blood T cell repertoires in COVID-19. Here immunoSEQ multiplex PCR was the method, and the copy in TCRdb shows in-frame clones only, minus some. The sample carries about 250,000 clones, approximately 88% recorded once. The sequenced material came from peripheral blood. Every receptor here comes from a man between 40 and 49 years old with acute or convalescent COVID-19.

The chain recombines TRBV13 with TRBJ2-2, with D possibly TRBD2 on 6 matching bases. Germline CDR1 and CDR2: PRHDT and FYEKMQ (reference sequence). The CDR3 loop spans 16 amino acids. V was shortened by 0 bases and J by 3 bases, with 11 bases between the two germline ends. The CDR3 is CASSLGASVHTGELFF. For the CDR3, the DNA is TGTGCCAGCAGCTTAGGGGCTAGCGTGCACACCGGGGAGCTGTTTTTT.

The chain links TRBV30 to TRBJ2-7; 9 bases map to TRBD2. The CDR3 extends over 15 amino acids. The junction had 10 bases not matched to a gene; V was cut back by 3 bases and J by 4 bases. The germline V gene encodes CDR1 GTSNPN and CDR2 SVGIG (reference sequence). The CDR3 loop is CAWSGTLAGTYEQYF. Written as DNA, the CDR3 is TGTGCCTGGAGCGGAACTCTAGCGGGAACGTACGAGCAGTACTTC.

The chain recombines TRBV7-3 with TRBJ2-2; 8 bases agree with TRBD2. V trimming: 5 bases; J trimming: 4 bases; junction bases outside the gene matches: 12. The CDR3 spans 17 residues. The germline gives CDR1 SGHTA, CDR2 FQGTGA. The CDR3 here is CASSPHPREGGTGELFF. The CDR3 region has the DNA TGTGCCAGCAGCCCCCACCCCCGGGAGGGTGGCACCGGGGAGCTGTTTTTT.

This rearrangement joins TRBV5-6 to TRBJ2-2; 11 bases match TRBD2. The V segment lost 5 bases and the J segment 6 bases; nucleotides outside the gene matches: 6. The germline CDR1 and CDR2 sequences are SGHDT and YYEEEE. The CDR3 has 15 residues. CDR3 nucleotide sequence: TGTGCCAGCAGTTTGATTAGCGGGAGGGCCGGGGAGCTGTTTTTT. The encoded protein is CASSLISGRAGELFF.

The chain combines TRBV6-5 with TRBJ2-3; 9 bases align to TRBD1. The ends lost 5 bases at V and 1 base at J; junction bases unmatched: 4. The CDR3 length is 15 residues. Germline-derived CDR1 and CDR2 are MNHEY and SVGAGI. CDR3 region: CASSQRTGGTDTQYF. CDR3 coding DNA: TGTGCCAGCAGTCAGAGGACAGGGGGCACAGATACGCAGTATTTT.

This chain connects TRBV19 to TRBJ2-1; 13 nucleotides line up with TRBD2. CDR3 length: 16 residues. Trimming removed 6 bases from V and 7 bases from J; junction bases left unmatched: 9. Per the germline V gene, CDR1 is LNHDA and CDR2 is SQIVND (reference sequence). CDR3 sequence reads: CASSPPGLAGINEQFF. The CDR3 DNA reads TGTGCCAGTAGCCCACCGGGACTAGCGGGAATAAATGAGCAGTTCTTC.

The rearrangement uses TRBV11-1 and TRBJ1-1, with 11 nucleotides matching TRBD1. CDR1 and CDR2 from the germline V gene are SGHAT and FQDESV (reference sequence). V gave up 5 bases and J gave up 5 bases; unmatched junction bases: 10. This CDR3 contains 16 residues. CDR3: CASSATGTGGWTEAFF. CDR3 sequence (DNA): TGTGCCAGCAGCGCGACCGGGACAGGGGGTTGGACTGAAGCTTTCTTT.

This sequence joins TRBV4-3 and TRBJ2-2; the D is unclear. Germline V gene sequence: CDR1 LGHNA, CDR2 YSLEER. The CDR3 loop spans 14 amino acids. With 1 base removed from V and 6 bases from J, the gap between germline ends came to 9 bases. The CDR3 sequence is CASSQVHFPGELFF. In DNA, the CDR3 is TGCGCCAGCAGCCAAGTCCATTTCCCCGGGGAGCTGTTTTTT.

This CDR3 is CASSQGTTRGTEAFF. The CDR3 coding sequence is TGCGCCAGCAGCCAAGGGACCACCCGGGGGACTGAAGCTTTCTTT. The rearrangement links TRBV4-1 to TRBJ1-1; D is possibly TRBD1 (5 bases). There are 15 residues in the CDR3. Germline assignment: CDR1 MGHRA and CDR2 YSYEKL. Trimming left V 1 base short and J 5 bases short, with 14 bases between.

V gene TRBV10-3 combines with J gene TRBJ2-7; 12 nucleotides line up with TRBD2. CDR1 and CDR2 (germline): ENHRY, SYGVKD. CDR3 length: 21 amino acids. V shed 6 bases, J shed 1 base, and the junction held 22 bases outside the gene matches. The CDR3 loop reads CAIRTRDRRSTSGSGSYEQYF. CDR3 nucleotide sequence: TGTGCCATCAGGACTCGGGACAGGCGGTCGACTAGCGGGAGTGGTTCCTACGAGCAGTACTTC.

The J gene is TRBJ2-2, the V gene TRBV30; TRBD1 might be the D (5 bases). CDR3 length equals 14 residues. Trimming took 5 bases from V and 0 from J, leaving 10 bases between them. Germline CDR1 reads GTSNPN; CDR2 reads SVGIG (reference sequence). Here the CDR3 reads CAWGKTANTGELFF. The DNA of the CDR3 is TGTGCCTGGGGGAAGACAGCGAACACCGGGGAGCTGTTTTTT.

This chain uses TRBV19 with TRBJ2-2; D may be TRBD2 (6 bases). Germline loops: CDR1 LNHDA, CDR2 SQIVND (reference sequence). V shed 3 bases and J shed 5 bases, with 22 bases lying between them. The CDR3 totals 18 residues. This CDR3 reads CASSMRKPGLTVTGELFF. The CDR3 DNA sequence: TGTGCCAGTAGTATGAGAAAACCGGGACTCACAGTTACCGGGGAGCTGTTTTTT. Full variable domain (outside the CDR3, taken from reference TRBV19 and TRBJ2-2): DGGITQSPKYLFRKEGQNVTLSCEQNLNHDAMYWYRQDPGQGLRLIYYSQIVNDFQKGDIAEGYSVSREKKESFPLTVTSAQKNPTAFYLCASSMRKPGLTVTGELFFGEGSRLTVL.

This clone was seen a handful of times. The chain uses TRBV12-5 and TRBJ2-7, with 14 bases identical to TRBD2. The germline V gene has CDR1 LGHNT and CDR2 FRNRAP. The CDR3 is made up of 21 amino acids. V trimming: 1 base; J trimming: 0 bases; junction bases outside the gene matches: 14. The CDR3 reads CASGLAVLPGLAGDGSYEQYF. CDR3 nucleotides: TGTGCTAGTGGTTTGGCAGTCTTACCGGGACTAGCGGGAGATGGCTCCTACGAGCAGTACTTC.

The rearrangement links TRBV6-2 or TRBV6-3 to TRBJ2-1, with D hard to call. The germline CDR1 and CDR2 sequences are MNHEY and SVGEGT. CDR3 length: 13 residues. V gave up 6 bases and J gave up 9 bases, with 15 bases separating them. The CDR3 loop reads CASSPGFIFEQFF. In nucleotides, the CDR3 is TGTGCCAGCAGCCCCGGTTTTATCTTTGAGCAGTTCTTC.

V is TRBV6-1 and J is TRBJ2-3, with 8 bases identical to TRBD2. CDR1 and CDR2 from the germline V gene are MNHNS and SASEGT. V shed 2 bases, J shed 0 bases, and the junction held 4 bases outside the gene matches. The CDR3 is made up of 16 amino acids. The CDR3 is CASSEYLAGSTDTQYF. CDR3 bases: TGTGCCAGCAGTGAATATTTAGCGGGGAGCACAGATACGCAGTATTTT.

This sequence joins TRBV4-3 and TRBJ1-6; no clear D. Germline V CDR1 and CDR2: LGHNA, YSLEER. V lost 0 bases to trimming and J lost 10 bases, with 7 bases between them. The CDR3 runs to 13 residues. The CDR3 loop reads CASSQDAWSPLHF. In nucleotides, the CDR3 is TGCGCCAGCAGCCAAGATGCGTGGTCACCCCTCCACTTT.

The chain couples TRBV20-1 to TRBJ1-2; the match to TRBD1 covers 11 bases. The CDR3 totals 15 residues. The V gene end was trimmed by 3 bases and the J gene end by 3 bases; junction bases not matched to a gene: 6. Looked up from germline, CDR1 is DFQATT and CDR2 is SNEGSKA (reference sequence). The chain's CDR3 is CSASRLGQGDYGYTF. CDR3 coding DNA: TGCAGTGCTAGTAGGTTGGGACAGGGGGACTATGGCTACACCTTC.

This clone was seen a few times. The rearrangement links TRBV5-1 to TRBJ1-1; D gene unclear. The CDR3 has 14 amino acids. The germline V gene has CDR1 SGHRS and CDR2 YFSETQ. With 1 base removed from V and 0 bases from J, the gap between germline ends came to 7 bases. CDR3 sequence reads: CASSLNPMNTEAFF. The CDR3 nucleotides are TGCGCCAGCAGCTTGAACCCTATGAACACTGAAGCTTTCTTT. The entire variable domain, with the rest obtained from reference TRBV5-1 and TRBJ1-1, is as follows: KAGVTQTPRYLIKTRGQQVTLSCSPISGHRSVSWYQQTPGQGLQFLFEYFSETQRNKGNFPGRFSGRQFSNSRSEMNVSTLELGDSALYLCASSLNPMNTEAFFGQGTRLTVV.

The rearrangement uses TRBV7-8 and TRBJ1-5; no definite D call. Between the trimmed V and J ends, which lost 5 bases and 11 bases, there was a span of 16 bases. The CDR3 runs to 13 residues. Germline V gene lookup returns CDR1 SGHVS and CDR2 FQNEAQ. CDR3: CASSRPPAGAQHF. The CDR3 DNA reads as TGTGCCAGCAGCCGCCCGCCGGCGGGAGCCCAGCATTTT.

The chain couples TRBV5-6 to TRBJ2-7, with D possibly TRBD2 on 6 matching bases. The germline gives CDR1 SGHDT, CDR2 YYEEEE. This CDR3 is built from 15 residues. Between the trimmed V and J ends, which lost 4 bases and 5 bases, there was a span of 19 bases. The CDR3, as DNA: TGTGCCAGCAGCGGTATCCGGGTCCTAGCGCACGAGCAGTACTTC. As protein: CASSGIRVLAHEQYF.

This clone is a singleton in its sample. This chain connects TRBV6-5 to TRBJ1-2, with 9 bases matching TRBD1. The CDR3 is 13 amino acids. V was pared by 4 bases and J by 11 bases, with 8 bases of the junction left unmatched. From germline, CDR1 is MNHEY and CDR2 SVGAGI. CDR3 sequence (DNA): TGTGCCAGCAGTTCCGGGACAGGGAGGGTTTACACCTTC. It encodes CASSSGTGRVYTF.

This sequence joins TRBV29-1 and TRBJ2-1; D may be TRBD1 (5 bases). The CDR3 is 12 amino acids. Trimming removed 4 bases at V and 6 bases at J, with 10 bases between. Looked up from germline, CDR1 is SQVTM and CDR2 is ANQGSEA. The CDR3 sequence: CSVARGTNEQFF. CDR3 sequence (DNA): TGCAGCGTTGCAAGGGGTACCAATGAGCAGTTCTTC.

This clone has a handful of counts. The rearrangement joins TRBV19 to TRBJ1-6; tentative D call: TRBD1 (5 bases). The CDR3 extends over 15 amino acids. Germline values: CDR1 LNHDA, CDR2 SQIVND (reference sequence). V lost 5 bases and J lost 3, with 11 bases in between. The DNA of the CDR3 is TGTGCCAGTAGTGCGGGAGGGGACTATAATTCACCCCTCCACTTT. Residues: CASSAGGDYNSPLHF.

This rearrangement joins TRBV3-1 (or the pseudogene TRBV3-2) to TRBJ2-1, with 9 positions matching TRBD2. The CDR3 spans 16 residues. V lost 4 bases and J lost 7; bases outside the gene matches: 11. Germline CDR1 is LGHDT and CDR2 is YNNKEL (reference sequence). The CDR3 DNA sequence: TGTGCCAGCAGCCTCCAGCTAGCGGGATTCGGGAATGAGCAGTTCTTC. Translated, it gives CASSLQLAGFGNEQFF.

This chain's CDR3 is CASSRGVYGYTF. The DNA for the CDR3 is TGTGCCAGCAGCAGGGGGGTCTATGGCTACACCTTC. The rearrangement links TRBV6-5 to TRBJ1-2; 7 bases align to TRBD1. This CDR3 region has 12 residues. The germline gives CDR1 MNHEY, CDR2 SVGAGI. The V segment lost 6 bases and the J segment 4 bases; nucleotides outside the gene matches: 2.

The gene calls are TRBV6-2 or TRBV6-3 and TRBJ2-7; weak D call: TRBD2 (5 bases). This CDR3 has 14 residues. Germline V CDR1 and CDR2: MNHEY, SVGEGT. V was shortened by 5 bases and J by 5 bases, with 16 bases between the two germline ends. In DNA form, the CDR3 reads TGTGCCAGCAGTCCCCGGGGTAGCGTCCACGAGCAGTACTTC. Amino acids: CASSPRGSVHEQYF.

The CDR3 region is CASSLVMRGTEAFF. As DNA, the CDR3 is TGTGCCAGCAGCTTAGTAATGAGGGGGACTGAAGCTTTCTTT. This chain links TRBV7-2 with TRBJ1-1; tentative D call: TRBD1 (6 bases). Trimming pared 1 base from V and 5 bases from J, leaving 11 bases between. This CDR3 comprises 14 residues. The germline V gene has CDR1 SGHTA and CDR2 FQGNSA.

The chain carries TRBV6-1 and TRBJ1-2; D uncertain. Germline V CDR1 and CDR2: MNHNS, SASEGT. V dropped 1 base and J dropped 6 bases, with 15 bases sitting between them. This CDR3 is 15 amino acids long. CDR3 nucleotides: TGTGCCAGCAGTGAAGTCGGGAGAATTCGGGATGGCTACACCTTC. Translated: CASSEVGRIRDGYTF.

The chain joins TRBV7-8 to TRBJ2-2; D may be TRBD1 (5 bases). V was pared by 1 base and J by 5 bases, with 17 bases between. CDR3 length: 17 residues. Germline lookup yields CDR1 SGHVS and CDR2 FQNEAQ. CDR3 amino acids: CASSLVSQGIGTGELFF. DNA for the CDR3: TGTGCCAGCAGCTTAGTTTCCCAGGGAATAGGGACCGGGGAGCTGTTTTTT.

This chain links TRBV5-1 with TRBJ1-1, with 7 nucleotides matching TRBD1. This CDR3 has 15 residues. From germline, CDR1 is SGHRS and CDR2 YFSETQ. J lost 5 bases, V lost 4 bases, and 11 bases had no gene match. CDR3: CASSAGDSPPTEAFF. In DNA, the CDR3 is TGCGCCAGCAGCGCCGGGGACAGTCCTCCTACTGAAGCTTTCTTT.

The rearrangement links TRBV2 to TRBJ1-1; 7 nucleotides align to TRBD1. Trimming removed 3 bases from V and 3 bases from J; junction bases left unmatched: 7. The CDR3 totals 15 residues. Germline V lookup: CDR1 SNHLY, CDR2 FYNNEI. CDR3 in amino acids: CASSEQKGADTEAFF. Here the CDR3 DNA reads TGTGCCAGCAGTGAGCAAAAGGGGGCGGACACTGAAGCTTTCTTT.

The chain links TRBV6-2 or TRBV6-3 to TRBJ1-4; tentatively, D is TRBD1 (5 bases). Germline CDR1 MNHEY, CDR2 SVGEGT. This CDR3 spans 15 amino acids. V was shortened by 2 bases and J by 2 bases, with 9 bases between the two germline ends. The CDR3 coding sequence is TGTGCCAGCAGTTACGAGGGGAGGACTAATGAAAAACTGTTTTTT. Amino acid sequence: CASSYEGRTNEKLFF.